Following are 28 T cell receptor beta chains from one sample sequenced in a study of Graves' ophthalmopathy and Graves' hyperthyroidism. As the template, RNA transcripts were used to amplify TCR beta CDR3 regions. The workflow started with a first-round RT-PCR run with HTBI primers and then moved on to a second-round multiplex PCR. MiXCR, applied by TCRdb to the multiplex PCR reads, yields one record per CDR3 protein. Of 200,000 to 250,000 distinct CDR3 sequences listed, 20% to 25% are singletons. The sequenced material came from peripheral blood. The receptors shown here come from a woman aged 50 to 60 with Graves' ophthalmopathy.

The chain employs TRBV5-1 and TRBJ1-1, with 7 positions matching TRBD1. Germline trimming cut 4 bases from V and 6 bases from J; bases unmatched to any gene: 9. Germline CDR1 is SGHRS and CDR2 is YFSETQ. The CDR3 length is 14 residues. The CDR3 DNA follows: TGCGCCAGCAGCACTGGGACAGTCGGTTCTGAAGCTTTCTTT. This gives the protein CASSTGTVGSEAFF.

This clonotype turned up a few times. V usage is TRBV19 and J usage is TRBJ2-7; D is perhaps TRBD1 (5 bases). V gave up 5 bases and J gave up 0 bases, with 11 bases separating them. Germline-derived CDR1 and CDR2 are LNHDA and SQIVND (reference sequence). This CDR3 is built from 14 residues. In DNA, the CDR3 is TGTGCCAGTAGTGTGACAGTGAGCTCCTACGAGCAGTACTTC. Translation gives CASSVTVSSYEQYF.

This clonotype was detected many times. The chain joins TRBV30 to TRBJ2-7; perhaps D is TRBD1 or TRBD2 (5 bases each). Germline V gene sequence: CDR1 GTSNPN, CDR2 SVGIG (reference sequence). Trimming removed 2 bases at V and 0 bases at J, with 14 bases between. The CDR3 loop spans 15 amino acids. The chain's CDR3 is CAWSSGLWGSYEQYF. The CDR3 coding sequence is TGTGCCTGGAGTTCGGGGCTGTGGGGCTCCTACGAGCAGTACTTC. Supplemented by reference TRBV30 and TRBJ2-7, the full variable domain reads SQTIHQWPATLVQPVGSPLSLECTVEGTSNPNLYWYRQAAGRGLQLLFYSVGIGQISSEVPQNLSASRPQDRQFILSSKKLLLSDSGFYLCAWSSGLWGSYEQYFGPGTRLTVT.

This rearrangement joins TRBV29-1 to TRBJ2-7, with 9 bases lining up with TRBD2. Losses at the gene ends were 2 bases for V and 7 bases for J; bases not matched to a gene: 9. The CDR3 covers 14 residues. Germline CDR1 is SQVTM and CDR2 is ANQGSEA. The CDR3 region has the DNA TGCAGCGTTGAACTAGCGGGAAGATTAAGGGAGCAGTACTTC. It codes for CSVELAGRLREQYF.

The J gene is TRBJ1-1, the V gene TRBV6-5, with D possibly matching TRBD1 (5 bases). The V end lost 0 bases, the J end lost 9 bases, and 14 bases lay between the germline ends. The CDR3 has 14 amino acids. From germline, CDR1 is MNHEY and CDR2 SVGAGI. CDR3 sequence (DNA): TGTGCCAGCAGTTACTCTCGGGTTTCGGGGCAAGCTTTCTTT. Its translation is CASSYSRVSGQAFF.

The chain couples TRBV28 to TRBJ1-2; possibly TRBD1 for D (5 bases). Germline V lookup: CDR1 MDHEN, CDR2 SYDVKM. V was pared by 2 bases and J by 8 bases, with 18 bases between. There are 15 residues in the CDR3. CDR3 protein: CASSLVGAGSSGYTF. The CDR3 DNA reads as TGTGCCAGCAGTTTAGTTGGGGCAGGGTCGTCAGGCTACACCTTC.

The V call is TRBV2, the J call TRBJ1-3, with a tentative D call TRBD1 (5 bases). The V gene lost 1 base and the J gene lost 13 bases, with 8 bases spanning the gap. The V gene's germline CDR1 is SNHLY and CDR2 FYNNEI. CDR3 length: 11 amino acids. The CDR3 bases are TGTGCCAGCAGTGAAGGTCAGGGAATATATTTT. It encodes CASSEGQGIYF.

This clonotype was detected ten times or more. This chain joins TRBV25-1 and TRBJ1-1; 9 bases align to TRBD1. CDR1 is MGHDK, CDR2 SYGVNS, per germline. Germline trimming cut 3 bases from V and 7 bases from J; bases unmatched to any gene: 6. The CDR3 has 14 residues. The CDR3 DNA reads as TGTGCCAGCAGTGAGGGGACAGGGATCGGTGAAGCTTTCTTT. Its translation: CASSEGTGIGEAFF.

This clonotype was detected many times. This chain joins TRBV2 and TRBJ1-2; 7 nucleotides line up with TRBD1. The length of the CDR3 is 14 residues. Germline CDR1 SNHLY, CDR2 FYNNEI. V was pared by 6 bases and J by 1 base, with 5 bases of the junction left unmatched. In DNA, the CDR3 is TGTGCCAGCAGCAGACAGGGTGATAACTATGGCTACACCTTC. It yields the protein CASSRQGDNYGYTF.

This clonotype was seen many times. The chain carries TRBV6-1 and TRBJ1-1; 10 positions agree with TRBD1. The germline V gene has CDR1 MNHNS and CDR2 SASEGT. V lost 5 bases to trimming and J lost 5 bases; unmatched junction nucleotides: 8. The CDR3 is 15 amino acids. CDR3 sequence (DNA): TGTGCCAGCAGTACGCGGACAGGGGGGAGTACTGAAGCTTTCTTT. Its protein product is CASSTRTGGSTEAFF.

This clonotype appeared many times. This chain uses TRBV10-2 with TRBJ1-5; TRBD1 agrees at 8 bases. The CDR3 runs 15 residues. Germline CDR1 and CDR2: WSHSY and SAAADI. With 3 bases clipped from V and 6 bases from J, the junction kept 7 bases outside the gene matches. In DNA form, the CDR3 reads TGCGCCAGCAGTGATGGGACAGGCTTAGGTCAGCCCCAGCATTTT. Protein: CASSDGTGLGQPQHF.

The chain uses TRBV6-2 or TRBV6-3 and TRBJ2-7; TRBD2 is a possible D gene (6 bases). CDR1 and CDR2 from the germline V gene are MNHEY and SVGEGT. The germline V and J ends were trimmed by 3 bases and 3 bases, with 21 bases remaining between them. This CDR3 region has 17 residues. In nucleotides, the CDR3 is TGTGCCAGCAGTTATCAGATCCTCGCGGGAAGTGTCTACGAGCAGTACTTC. Translating gives CASSYQILAGSVYEQYF.

This clonotype was counted many times. The V gene is TRBV9, the J gene TRBJ2-7; 12 bases map to TRBD2. J was trimmed by 2 bases and V by 0 bases; bases with no gene match: 15. The CDR3 runs 20 residues. CDR1 is SGDLS and CDR2 is YYNGEE in the germline V gene. The CDR3 DNA sequence: TGTGCCAGCAGCGTAGGTCCAGGCCCTAGGACTAGCGGGGAGGCCTACGAGCAGTACTTC. Its translation: CASSVGPGPRTSGEAYEQYF.

Ten or more counts support this clonotype. The V call is TRBV20-1, the J call TRBJ2-5, with 8 bases matching TRBD1. Trimming at V came to 6 bases and at J to 8 bases, leaving 11 bases not matched to a gene. CDR1 DFQATT and CDR2 SNEGSKA come from the germline V gene (reference sequence). This CDR3 is built from 13 residues. The CDR3 DNA reads as TGCAGTGCAGACCGGGGACAGGCCGCAACCCAGTACTTC. It is translated as CSADRGQAATQYF.

This chain uses TRBV12-3 or TRBV12-4 with TRBJ2-3; a weak D match, TRBD1 (5 bases). The CDR3 spans 13 residues. V lost 10 bases, J lost 2 bases, and 13 bases lay in between. CDR3 DNA: TGTGCCACGCAGGACACTACCACAGATACGCAGTATTTT. Its protein product is CATQDTTTDTQYF.

This clonotype has at least ten counts. This chain joins TRBV20-1 and TRBJ1-5; TRBD1 matches 8 bases. This CDR3 has 16 residues. The junction had 7 bases not matched to a gene; V was cut back by 3 bases and J by 0 bases. CDR1 DFQATT and CDR2 SNEGSKA come from the germline V gene (reference sequence). The CDR3 is CSASPSTGVSNQPQHF. DNA of the CDR3: TGCAGTGCTAGTCCTTCGACAGGGGTTAGCAATCAGCCCCAGCATTTT.

This clonotype has a count of ten or more. The chain links TRBV12-3 or TRBV12-4 to TRBJ2-5, with TRBD2 matching 9 bases. CDR3 length: 14 amino acids. V was clipped by 5 bases and J by 5 bases; unmatched bases: 6. The CDR3 loop is CASSPAGGPETQYF. The CDR3 DNA sequence: TGTGCCAGCAGTCCAGCGGGGGGACCGGAGACCCAGTACTTC.

Only a few counts were recorded for this clonotype. The rearrangement joins TRBV6-5 to TRBJ2-7; D possibly matches TRBD1 or TRBD2 (5 bases each). Germline assignment: CDR1 MNHEY and CDR2 SVGAGI. The CDR3 runs 16 residues. V lost 0 bases, J lost 6 bases, and 18 bases lay in between. CDR3 loop: CASSYSVGTGLLEQYF. In DNA, the CDR3 is TGTGCCAGCAGTTACTCGGTGGGGACCGGGCTCCTCGAGCAGTACTTC.

The sample holds many counts of this clonotype. The chain employs TRBV7-3 and TRBJ1-1; D unclear. This CDR3 has 13 amino acids. Trimming took off 1 base at V and 6 bases at J, with 9 bases between the two ends. Germline V gene data show CDR1 as SGHTA and CDR2 as FQGTGA. CDR3 bases: TGTGCCAGCAGCTTAAACATCTTTGCTGAAGCTTTCTTT. It codes for CASSLNIFAEAFF.

This clonotype came up many times. The CDR3 sequence is CASGYPYNSPLHF. The CDR3 nucleotides are TGTGCCAGCGGGTACCCTTATAATTCACCCCTCCACTTT. The V gene is TRBV6-1, the J gene TRBJ1-6; D not resolved. Deletions cut 8 bases from V and 4 bases from J, with 9 bases between. The germline CDR1 and CDR2 sequences are MNHNS and SASEGT. The CDR3 spans 13 residues.

A note on this clonotype: Possible read error: a much larger clone is one base away. This chain joins TRBV6-4 and TRBJ2-3; D is perhaps TRBD2 (7 bases). The V and J ends lost 2 bases and 10 bases respectively, with 22 bases between them. Germline values: CDR1 MRHNA, CDR2 SNTAGT. The CDR3 is made up of 16 amino acids. CDR3 region: CASSDRTRGGGGSQYF. In nucleotides, the CDR3 is TGTGCCAGCAGTGACCGGACTAGGGGGGGCGGAGGATCGCAGTATTTT.

The CDR3 region has the DNA TGCGCCAGCAGCCAAGGGGACAGGGTGGATGGCTACACCTTC. The encoded protein is CASSQGDRVDGYTF. V is TRBV4-1 and J is TRBJ1-2; 9 bases agree with TRBD1. Germline CDR1 and CDR2: MGHRA and YSYEKL. The CDR3 contains 14 residues. Trimming cost V 1 base and J 6 bases; bases outside gene matches: 3.

The chain is built from TRBV10-3 and TRBJ2-5, with 14 positions matching TRBD2. Germline trimming cut 2 bases from V and 5 bases from J; bases unmatched to any gene: 10. Germline assignment: CDR1 ENHRY and CDR2 SYGVKD. The CDR3 totals 18 residues. The CDR3 region is CAISEPLGLAGDGETQYF. For the CDR3, the DNA is TGTGCCATCAGTGAGCCCTTGGGACTAGCGGGAGACGGGGAGACCCAGTACTTC.

There are many counts of this clonotype. The gene calls are TRBV2 and TRBJ2-7; 8 nucleotides match TRBD1. This CDR3 is 13 amino acids long. The V gene's germline CDR1 is SNHLY and CDR2 FYNNEI. V was pared by 8 bases and J by 5 bases, with 8 bases of the junction left unmatched. The chain's CDR3 is CASGTGGINEQYF. The CDR3 DNA follows: TGTGCCAGCGGGACAGGAGGAATCAACGAGCAGTACTTC. Looking up the rest from reference TRBV2 and TRBJ2-7 gives the full variable domain: EPEVTQTPSHQVTQMGQEVILRCVPISNHLYFYWYRQILGQKVEFLVSFYNNEISEKSEIFDDQFSVERPDGSNFTLKIRSTKLEDSAMYFCASGTGGINEQYFGPGTRLTVT.

This clonotype was found a few times. The V and J genes are TRBV7-8 and TRBJ2-1; TRBD1 matches at 7 bases. Germline CDR1 reads SGHVS; CDR2 reads FQNEAQ. This CDR3 spans 13 amino acids. J was trimmed by 4 bases and V by 5 bases; bases with no gene match: 2. The CDR3 DNA sequence: TGTGCCAGCAGCCCACAGGGGTACAATGAGCAGTTCTTC. Protein sequence: CASSPQGYNEQFF.

Only a few counts were recorded for this clonotype. The CDR3 DNA sequence: TGTGCCAGCAGTTTTTCCGGGCAGATTCACAATGAGCAGTTCTTC. Translating gives CASSFSGQIHNEQFF. The J gene is TRBJ2-1, the V gene TRBV2; D gene uncertain. The V and J ends lost 5 bases and 5 bases respectively, with 16 bases between them. This CDR3 contains 15 residues. Germline loops: CDR1 SNHLY, CDR2 FYNNEI.

The chain combines TRBV20-1 with TRBJ2-7; 8 bases line up with TRBD1. The CDR3 covers 12 residues. V trimming: 3 bases; J trimming: 9 bases; junction bases outside the gene matches: 7. Germline CDR1 reads DFQATT; CDR2 reads SNEGSKA (reference sequence). Here the CDR3 reads CSASLGQGAQYF. In DNA form, the CDR3 reads TGCAGTGCTAGCCTTGGACAGGGAGCGCAGTACTTC.

V and J are TRBV28 and TRBJ2-5; D gene unclear. The germline CDR1 and CDR2 sequences are MDHEN and SYDVKM. The CDR3 covers 11 residues. Trimming took 7 bases from V and 6 from J, leaving 9 bases between them. The CDR3 bases are TGTGCCAGCACCCTTGGGAAGACCCAGTACTTC. Protein: CASTLGKTQYF. Using reference TRBV28 and TRBJ2-5 for the parts outside the CDR3, the full variable domain is DVKVTQSSRYLVKRTGEKVFLECVQDMDHENMFWYRQDPGLGLRLIYFSYDVKMKEKGDIPEGYSVSREKKERFSLILESASTNQTSMYLCASTLGKTQYFGPGTRLLVL.